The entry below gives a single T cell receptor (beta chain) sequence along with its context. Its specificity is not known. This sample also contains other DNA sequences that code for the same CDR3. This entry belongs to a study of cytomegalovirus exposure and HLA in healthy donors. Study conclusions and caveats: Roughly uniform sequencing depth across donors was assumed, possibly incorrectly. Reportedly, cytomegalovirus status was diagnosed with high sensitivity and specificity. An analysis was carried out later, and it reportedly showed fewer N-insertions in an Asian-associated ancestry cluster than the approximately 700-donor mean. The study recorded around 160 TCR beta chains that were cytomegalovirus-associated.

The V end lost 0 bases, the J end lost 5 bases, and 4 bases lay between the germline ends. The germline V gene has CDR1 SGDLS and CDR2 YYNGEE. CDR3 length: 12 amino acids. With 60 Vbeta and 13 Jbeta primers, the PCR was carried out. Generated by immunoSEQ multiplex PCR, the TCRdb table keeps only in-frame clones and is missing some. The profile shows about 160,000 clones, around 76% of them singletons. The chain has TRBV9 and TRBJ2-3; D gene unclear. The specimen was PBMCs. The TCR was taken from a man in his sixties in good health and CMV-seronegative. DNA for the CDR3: TGTGCCAGCAGCGTAGGAGGAGATACGCAGTATTTT. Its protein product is CASSVGGDTQYF.